Listed here are 9 T cell receptor beta chains from one sample, sequenced in a study of T-cell memory formation after mild COVID-19. From the 5' RACE reads, TCRdb called clonotypes with MiXCR, one entry per CDR3 protein. In the table there are 270,000 or so distinct CDR3 sequences, around 15% of which are singletons. The sequenced sample consisted of PBMCs or a T cell subset sorted from them (not recorded which). These receptors all stem from a man younger than 30 who had mild COVID-19 (a few samples of this study predate the infection). Cell type and time point are not known.

This clonotype was detected only a few times. The chain joins TRBV5-1 to TRBJ2-4; tentative D call: TRBD1 (8 bases). CDR3 length: 15 residues. CDR1 and CDR2 (germline): SGHRS, YFSETQ. The V gene lost 4 bases and the J gene lost 6 bases, with 17 bases spanning the gap. The CDR3 sequence is CASSASTGGGNIQYF. The CDR3 DNA follows: TGCGCCAGCAGCGCAAGTACAGGGGGGGGAAACATTCAGTACTTC.

In this sample, this clonotype turned up once. The rearrangement joins TRBV19 to TRBJ1-5; possibly TRBD1 for D (6 bases). Trimming removed 4 bases at V and 7 bases at J, with 14 bases between. Germline V gene lookup returns CDR1 LNHDA and CDR2 SQIVND (reference sequence). This CDR3 contains 14 residues. The CDR3 coding sequence is TGTGCCAGTAGTAGGCAGGGGCCAAGGCAGCCCCAGCATTTT. Translation gives CASSRQGPRQPQHF.

The gene calls are TRBV7-8 and TRBJ2-3; 8 bases are shared with TRBD2. Per the germline V gene, CDR1 is SGHVS and CDR2 is FQNEAQ. The junction had 15 bases not matched to a gene; V was cut back by 6 bases and J by 7 bases. The CDR3 covers 16 residues. The CDR3 DNA follows: TGTGCCAGCAGTCCCCCCGGGATAGCGGGGTGGAATACGCAGTATTTT. Translating it yields CASSPPGIAGWNTQYF.

This clonotype was counted only a few times. The chain has TRBV4-2 and TRBJ2-3; D gene unclear. Germline CDR1 is LGHNA and CDR2 is YNFKEQ. V lost 0 bases and J 0 bases, leaving 10 bases between the germline ends. The CDR3 is 16 residues long. As DNA, the CDR3 is TGTGCCAGCAGCCAAGACCACCCACGGAGCACAGATACGCAGTATTTT. This translates into CASSQDHPRSTDTQYF.

This clonotype turned up a few times. V usage is TRBV6-2 or TRBV6-3 and J usage is TRBJ1-5; D is uncertain. V was trimmed by 10 bases and J by 12 bases, leaving 13 bases between them. CDR3 size: 10 residues. In germline, CDR1 is MNHEY, CDR2 SVGEGT. The CDR3 nucleotides are TGTGCCACCCCGGCTGGGCTCCAGCATTTT. Encoded protein: CATPAGLQHF.

The table lists this clonotype with a few counts. This chain uses TRBV7-6 with TRBJ2-2, with D tentatively TRBD1 (5 bases). The CDR3 has 15 amino acids. The germline CDR1 and CDR2 sequences are SGHVS and FNYEAQ. Trimming cost V 5 bases and J 4 bases, with 14 bases left between them. The DNA of the CDR3 is TGTGCCAGCAGCGACCTTCAGGGTACCACCGGGGAGCTGTTTTTT. The encoded protein is CASSDLQGTTGELFF.

This rearrangement joins TRBV27 to TRBJ2-2, with a tentative D call TRBD2 (7 bases). V was shortened by 5 bases and J by 2 bases, with 15 bases between the two germline ends. CDR1 and CDR2 (germline): MNHEY, SMNVEV (reference sequence). The CDR3 contains 16 residues. DNA of the CDR3: TGTGCCAGCAGTCCCGCCCGGGGGGCAAACACCGGGGAGCTGTTTTTT. Its protein product is CASSPARGANTGELFF.

This clonotype was counted a few times. The chain joins TRBV12-3 or TRBV12-4 to TRBJ2-7, with TRBD1 matching over 7 bases. The CDR3 is 13 residues long. Trimming removed 8 bases from V and 6 bases from J; junction bases left unmatched: 10. The CDR3 loop is CASPSEGACEQYV. For the CDR3, the DNA is TGTGCCAGCCCCTCCGAGGGGGCGTGCGAGCAGTACGTC.

The chain recombines TRBV4-2 with TRBJ2-4; D is ambiguous. Trimming shortened V by 3 bases and J by 0 bases, and 15 bases separated the two germline ends. Germline values: CDR1 LGHNA, CDR2 YNFKEQ. The CDR3 loop spans 17 amino acids. Here the CDR3 DNA reads TGTGCCAGCAGCCACCCCAATACTGGCTTAGCCAAAAACATTCAGTACTTC. Amino acids: CASSHPNTGLAKNIQYF.